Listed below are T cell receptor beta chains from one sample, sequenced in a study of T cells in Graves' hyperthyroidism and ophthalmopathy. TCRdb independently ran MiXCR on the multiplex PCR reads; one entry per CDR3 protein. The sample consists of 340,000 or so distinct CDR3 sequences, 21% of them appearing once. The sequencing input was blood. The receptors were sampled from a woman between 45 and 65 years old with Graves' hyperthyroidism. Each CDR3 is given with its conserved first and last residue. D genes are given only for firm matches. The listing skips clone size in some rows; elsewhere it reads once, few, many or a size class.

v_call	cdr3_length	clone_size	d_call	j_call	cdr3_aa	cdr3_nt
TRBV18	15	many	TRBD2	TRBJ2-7	CASSRGAGGSYEQYF	TGTGCCAGCTCACGAGGAGCGGGAGGCTCCTACGAGCAGTACTTC
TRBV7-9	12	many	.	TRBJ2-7	CASSSTTYEQYF	TGTGCCAGCAGCTCGACAACCTACGAGCAGTACTTC
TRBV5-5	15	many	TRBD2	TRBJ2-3	CASSPGGGATDTQYF	TGTGCCAGCAGCCCAGGCGGGGGGGCGACAGATACGCAGTATTTT
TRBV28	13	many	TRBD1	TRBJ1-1	CASSPQGATEAFF	TGTGCCAGCAGTCCCCAGGGGGCCACTGAAGCTTTCTTT
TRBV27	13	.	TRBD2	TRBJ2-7	CASTSGSSYEQYF	TGTGCCAGTACTAGCGGGAGTTCCTACGAGCAGTACTTC
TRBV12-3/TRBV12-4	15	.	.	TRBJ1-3	CASSLSGHSGNTIYF	TGTGCCAGCAGTTTATCGGGGCATTCTGGAAACACCATATATTTT
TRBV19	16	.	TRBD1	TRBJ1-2	CASSTGTGFVVDGYTF	TGTGCCAGTAGTACCGGGACAGGGTTTGTAGTAGATGGCTACACCTTC
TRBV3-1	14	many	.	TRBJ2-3	CASSQDIRTDTQYF	TGTGCCAGCAGCCAAGACATCCGCACAGATACGCAGTATTTT
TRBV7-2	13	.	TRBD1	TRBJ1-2	CASSLVGTGGYTF	TGTGCCAGCAGCTTAGTAGGGACAGGAGGCTACACCTTC
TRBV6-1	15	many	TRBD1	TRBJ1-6	CASSPRTGGNSPLHF	TGTGCCAGCAGTCCTCGGACAGGGGGGAATTCACCCCTCCACTTT
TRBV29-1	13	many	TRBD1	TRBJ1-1	CSGQGTVNTEAFF	TGCAGCGGACAGGGTACGGTGAACACTGAAGCTTTCTTT
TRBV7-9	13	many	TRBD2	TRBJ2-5	CASSLTAGGTQYF	TGTGCCAGCAGCTTAACGGCGGGAGGCACCCAGTACTTC
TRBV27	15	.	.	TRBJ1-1	CASSLLPQGNTEAFF	TGTGCCAGCAGTTTGCTTCCCCAGGGGAACACTGAAGCTTTCTTT
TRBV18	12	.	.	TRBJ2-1	CASSPSVNEQFF	TGTGCCAGCTCACCATCCGTAAATGAGCAGTTCTTC
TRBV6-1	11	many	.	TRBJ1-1	CASIRTAEAFF	TGTGCCAGCATCCGGACAGCTGAAGCTTTCTTT
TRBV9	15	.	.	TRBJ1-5	CASSVDGDSNQPQHF	TGTGCCAGCAGCGTAGATGGGGATAGCAATCAGCCCCAGCATTTT
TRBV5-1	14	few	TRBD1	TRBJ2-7	CASNRDRADYEQYF	TGCGCCAGCAACCGGGACAGGGCGGACTACGAGCAGTACTTC
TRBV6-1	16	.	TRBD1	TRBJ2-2	CASSRGQGAGTGELFF	TGTGCCAGCAGTCGGGGACAGGGGGCGGGTACCGGGGAGCTGTTTTTT
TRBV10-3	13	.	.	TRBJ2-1	CAIRETDSNEQFF	TGTGCCATCAGAGAGACAGATTCCAATGAGCAGTTCTTC
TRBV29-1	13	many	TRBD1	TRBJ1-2	CSVAGQGAVGYTF	TGCAGCGTGGCGGGACAGGGGGCGGTCGGCTACACCTTC
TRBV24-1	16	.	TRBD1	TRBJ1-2	CATSDPDRGQGDGYTF	TGTGCCACCAGTGACCCCGACAGAGGACAGGGAGATGGCTACACCTTC
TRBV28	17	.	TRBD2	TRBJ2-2	CASSFTSGGVYTGELFF	TGTGCCAGCAGTTTCACTAGCGGGGGGGTCTACACCGGGGAGCTGTTTTTT
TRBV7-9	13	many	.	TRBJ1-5	CASSLTQGQPQHF	TGTGCCAGCAGCTTAACTCAAGGGCAGCCCCAGCATTTT
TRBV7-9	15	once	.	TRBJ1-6	CASSLAGRGNSPLHF	TGTGCCAGCAGCTTAGCGGGCAGGGGTAATTCACCCCTCCACTTT
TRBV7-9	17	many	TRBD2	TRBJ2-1	CASSLAGTSGAYNEQFF	TGTGCCAGCAGCTTAGCCGGGACTAGCGGCGCCTACAATGAGCAGTTCTTC
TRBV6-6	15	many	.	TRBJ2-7	CASSYSSQGSYEQYF	TGTGCCAGCAGTTACTCGAGCCAGGGCTCCTACGAGCAGTACTTC
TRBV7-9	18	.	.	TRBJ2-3	CASSLDYLLGADTDTQYF	TGTGCCAGCAGCTTAGACTACCTCTTGGGAGCAGACACAGATACACAGTATTTT
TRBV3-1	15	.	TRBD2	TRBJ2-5	CASSEGLAGAETQYF	TGTGCCAGCAGCGAGGGACTAGCGGGAGCAGAGACCCAGTACTTC
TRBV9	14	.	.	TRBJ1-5	CASSVGHFNQPQHF	TGTGCCAGCAGCGTTGGACATTTCAATCAGCCCCAGCATTTT
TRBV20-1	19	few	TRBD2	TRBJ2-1	CSATVSGTSGGAFYNEQFF	TGCAGTGCTACCGTCTCCGGGACTAGCGGGGGGGCCTTCTACAATGAGCAGTTCTTC
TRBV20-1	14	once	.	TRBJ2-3	CSARAGEGTDTQYF	TGCAGTGCTAGAGCGGGAGAGGGGACAGATACGCAGTATTTT
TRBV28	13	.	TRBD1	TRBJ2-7	CASTWGQGYEQYF	TGTGCCAGCACTTGGGGACAGGGCTACGAGCAGTACTTC
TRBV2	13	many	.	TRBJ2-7	CASSDLPGYEQYF	TGTGCCAGCAGTGACTTGCCTGGATACGAGCAGTACTTC
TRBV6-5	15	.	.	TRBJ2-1	CASSYRDGTYNEQFF	TGTGCCAGCAGTTACAGGGACGGAACCTACAATGAGCAGTTCTTC
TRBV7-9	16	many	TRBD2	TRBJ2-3	CASSSTVAGGGDTQYF	TGTGCCAGCAGCTCTACTGTAGCGGGAGGAGGGGATACGCAGTATTTT
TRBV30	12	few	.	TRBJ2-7	CAWTTGSYEQYF	TGTGCCTGGACGACAGGCAGCTACGAGCAGTACTTC
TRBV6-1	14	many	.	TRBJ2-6	CASSEVSGANVLTF	TGTGCCAGCAGTGAAGTATCTGGGGCCAACGTCCTGACTTTC